This T cell receptor beta chain was recorded in a study of cytomegalovirus exposure and HLA in healthy donors. Whole-study context: An earlier analysis identified approximately 120 million unique TCR beta sequences in some 170 million T cells.

The germline V gene has CDR1 ENHRY and CDR2 SYGVKD. The CDR3 is 16 amino acids. The junction had 10 bases not matched to a gene; V was cut back by 8 bases and J by 4 bases. About this clone itself: Its target is not known.

Points from the study as a whole: Analyses of presence and absence presupposed an approximately uniform sequencing depth across donors. Earlier findings revealed that most TCR beta V segments proved productive either about 90% or about 30% of the time.

Primers included in the PCR were 60 Vbeta and 13 Jbeta primers. Sequencing used immunoSEQ multiplex PCR; TCRdb keeps in-frame clones, though not all of them. The sample contains under 200,000 clones, approximately 84% of which appear only once. The chain recombines TRBV10-3 with TRBJ2-2; 10 nucleotides line up with TRBD2. The sequenced material came from PBMCs. The source of this sequence is a man aged 50 or older in good health and CMV-seronegative. The CDR3 reads CAIRGSGGMGTGELFF. The CDR3 nucleotides are TGTGCCATCCGGGGTAGCGGGGGGATGGGCACCGGGGAGCTGTTTTTT.